This T cell receptor beta chain was obtained from a study of blood T cell repertoires in COVID-19 (TCRdb year 2020). The study in broad terms: The collaborator samples originated in the United States, Italy and Spain and spanned the acute and convalescent phases of COVID-19. The material from the prospective study consisted of cDNA or gDNA derived from T cells, B-cell-depleted T cells, or PBMCs. The dataset comprised deeply sampled blood TCRbeta repertoires from subjects exposed to, actively infected with, or recovered from COVID-19. The repertoires were made available in a free public database intended to serve as a resource for research on the immune response to SARS-CoV-2. Samples were obtained from the ongoing ImmuneRACE study (first 160 participants) and from some 1,200 subjects provided by 6 global collaborators. Nearly every sample came with metadata listing a de-identified subject ID, COVID-19 status, age in years and sex. Where HLA class I and class II types were available, the types were taken from metadata supplied by the sample provider, not from assay-based typing. The investigation overall reported the following: Clinical and demographic metadata were provided uncurated, with the amount varying by source and participant.

Concerning this clone itself: Its antigen is currently not known. The input lacks base qualities; no much larger clone sits a single base away.

The CDR3 runs 18 residues from the cysteine to the phenylalanine. The retained sequence is limited to the CDR3, 54 bases, with the frame set at the first base. Germline trimming: 0 bases from V, 5 bases from J; junction bases outside gene matches: 13. CDR1 and CDR2 were assigned from the germline V gene (reference sequence) as SGHNT and YYREEE. TCRbeta CDR3 regions were amplified from genomic DNA by means of the immunoSEQ Assay, a bias-controlled multiplex PCR. The study's processing was this. The number of nucleated cells in each sample was estimated from the amplification of reference gene primers within the assay. To quantify the absolute abundance of each unique TCRbeta CDR3 rearrangement, sequence reads were collapsed and filtered. Productive Simpson clonality was computed per sample as the square root of Simpson's diversity index over productive rearrangements. TCRdb retrieved this table from immuneACCESS and kept in-frame rearrangements only. Not all clones are present; in checked studies, unresolved V genes account for under half, and no reason is known for the remainder. V, J and clone size derive from that table, while D and trimming were established from the DNA sequence. The sample yields over 30,000 clones; 90% were counted once. The ten largest clones take up more than 0.8% of the sample.

Whole blood was collected in K2EDTA tubes by collaborating institutions according to the institutions' own protocols. For TCRbeta analysis, collaborator samples were shipped as frozen whole blood, as isolated PBMCs, or as DNA extracted from either sample type. This receptor was taken from a man between 65 and 85 years old with active or convalescent COVID-19. Sequenced input: peripheral blood. The V and J segments used are TRBV5-4 and TRBJ1-2, with 10 bases in between that match TRBD1. The CDR3 protein is CASSLGGTGAIFGYGYTF. The DNA is TGTGCCAGCAGCTTGGGGGGGACAGGGGCGATCTTTGGGTATGGCTACACCTTC.